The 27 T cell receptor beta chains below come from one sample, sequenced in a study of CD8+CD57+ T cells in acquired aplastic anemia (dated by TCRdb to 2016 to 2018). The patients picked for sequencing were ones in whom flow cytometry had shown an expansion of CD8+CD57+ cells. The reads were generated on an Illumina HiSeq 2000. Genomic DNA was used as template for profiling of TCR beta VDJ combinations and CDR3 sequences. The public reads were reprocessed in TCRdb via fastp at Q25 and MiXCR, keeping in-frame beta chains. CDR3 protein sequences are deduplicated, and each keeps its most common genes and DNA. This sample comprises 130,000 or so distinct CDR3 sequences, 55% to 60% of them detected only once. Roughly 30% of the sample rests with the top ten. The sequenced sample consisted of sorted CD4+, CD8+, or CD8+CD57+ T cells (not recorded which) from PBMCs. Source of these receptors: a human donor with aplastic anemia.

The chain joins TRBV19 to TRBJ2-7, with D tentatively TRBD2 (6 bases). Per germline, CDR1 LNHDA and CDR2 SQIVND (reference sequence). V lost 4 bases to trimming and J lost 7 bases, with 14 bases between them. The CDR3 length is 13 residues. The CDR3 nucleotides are TGTGCCAGTAGTACTCAGGGAGGACGGGAGCAGTACTTC. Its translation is CASSTQGGREQYF. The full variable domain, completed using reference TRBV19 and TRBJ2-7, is DGGITQSPKYLFRKEGQNVTLSCEQNLNHDAMYWYRQDPGQGLRLIYYSQIVNDFQKGDIAEGYSVSREKKESFPLTVTSAQKNPTAFYLCASSTQGGREQYFGPGTRLTVT.

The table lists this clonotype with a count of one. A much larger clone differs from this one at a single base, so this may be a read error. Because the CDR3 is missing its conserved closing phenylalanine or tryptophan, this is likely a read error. CDR3 amino acids: CASSSPTYSYEQYL. CDR3 DNA sequence: TGTGCCAGCAGTTCCCCCACGTACTCCTACGAGCAGTACCTC. This chain links TRBV2 with TRBJ2-7; D not certain. The CDR3 runs 14 residues. Germline CDR1 SNHLY, CDR2 FYNNEI. V dropped 5 bases and J dropped 0 bases, with 11 bases sitting between them.

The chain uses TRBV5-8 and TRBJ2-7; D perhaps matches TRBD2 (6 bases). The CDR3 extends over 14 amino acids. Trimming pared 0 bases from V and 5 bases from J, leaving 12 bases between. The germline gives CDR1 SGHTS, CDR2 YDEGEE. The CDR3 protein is CASSLDGGVDEQYF. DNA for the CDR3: TGTGCCAGCAGCTTGGACGGCGGGGTGGACGAGCAGTACTTC. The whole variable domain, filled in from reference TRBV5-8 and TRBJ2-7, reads EAGVTQSPTHLIKTRGQQATLRCSPISGHTSVYWYQQALGLGLQFLLWYDEGEERNRGNFPPRFSGRQFPNYSSELNVNALELEDSALYLCASSLDGGVDEQYFGPGTRLTVT.

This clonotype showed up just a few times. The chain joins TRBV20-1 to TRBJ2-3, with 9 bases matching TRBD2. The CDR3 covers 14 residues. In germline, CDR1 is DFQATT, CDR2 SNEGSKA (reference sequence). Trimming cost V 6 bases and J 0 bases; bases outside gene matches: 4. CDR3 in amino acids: CSALGLASTDTQYF. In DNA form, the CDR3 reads TGCAGTGCGCTGGGACTAGCTAGCACAGATACGCAGTATTTT.

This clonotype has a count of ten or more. The CDR3, as DNA: TGTGCCAGCAGCTCTTTACTTACCGGGACGTACACAGATACGCAGTATTTT. Translation: CASSSLLTGTYTDTQYF. This rearrangement joins TRBV7-9 to TRBJ2-3; the D call may be TRBD1 or TRBD2 (5 bases each). This CDR3 spans 17 amino acids. The germline gives CDR1 SEHNR, CDR2 FQNEAQ (reference sequence). The ends were cut back, 4 bases at V and 2 bases at J, with 19 bases in the middle.

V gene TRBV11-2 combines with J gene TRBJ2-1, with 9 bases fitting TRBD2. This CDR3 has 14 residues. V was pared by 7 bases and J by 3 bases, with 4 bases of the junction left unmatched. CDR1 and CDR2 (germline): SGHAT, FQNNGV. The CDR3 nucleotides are TGTGCCAGCAAACTGACTAGCGGCTACAATGAGCAGTTCTTC. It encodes CASKLTSGYNEQFF.

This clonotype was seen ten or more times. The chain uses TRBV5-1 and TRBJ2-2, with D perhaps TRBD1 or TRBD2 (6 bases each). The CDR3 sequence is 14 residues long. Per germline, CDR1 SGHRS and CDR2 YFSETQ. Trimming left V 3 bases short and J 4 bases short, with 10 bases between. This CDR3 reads CASSSEGVTGELFF. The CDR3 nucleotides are TGCGCCAGCAGCTCGGAGGGGGTCACCGGGGAGCTGTTTTTT.

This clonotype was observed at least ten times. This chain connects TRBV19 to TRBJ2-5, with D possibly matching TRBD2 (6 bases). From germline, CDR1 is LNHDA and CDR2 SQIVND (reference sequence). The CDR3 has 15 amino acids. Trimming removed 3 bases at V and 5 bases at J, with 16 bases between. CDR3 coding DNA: TGTGCCAGTAGTATTCTCGGGGGAGTTGATGAGACCCAGTACTTC. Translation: CASSILGGVDETQYF.

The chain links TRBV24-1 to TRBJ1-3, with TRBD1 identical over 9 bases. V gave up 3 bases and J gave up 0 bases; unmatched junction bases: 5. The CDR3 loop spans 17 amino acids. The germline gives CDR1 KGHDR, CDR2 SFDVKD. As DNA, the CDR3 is TGTGCCACCAGTGATGGGGACAGGGTGGCCTCTGGAAACACCATATATTTT. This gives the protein CATSDGDRVASGNTIYF.

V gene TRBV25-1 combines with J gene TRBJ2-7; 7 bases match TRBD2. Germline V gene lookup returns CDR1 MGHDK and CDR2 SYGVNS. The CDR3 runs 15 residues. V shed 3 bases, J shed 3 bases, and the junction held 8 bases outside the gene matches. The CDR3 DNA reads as TGTGCCAGCAGTGATGAGGGACTACTGATCTACGAGCAGTACTTC. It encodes CASSDEGLLIYEQYF.

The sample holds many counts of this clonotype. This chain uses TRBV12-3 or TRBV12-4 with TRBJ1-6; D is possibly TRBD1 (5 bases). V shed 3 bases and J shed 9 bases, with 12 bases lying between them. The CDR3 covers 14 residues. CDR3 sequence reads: CASSFEGLVSPLHF. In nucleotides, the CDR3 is TGTGCCAGCAGTTTTGAGGGACTAGTTTCACCCCTCCACTTT.

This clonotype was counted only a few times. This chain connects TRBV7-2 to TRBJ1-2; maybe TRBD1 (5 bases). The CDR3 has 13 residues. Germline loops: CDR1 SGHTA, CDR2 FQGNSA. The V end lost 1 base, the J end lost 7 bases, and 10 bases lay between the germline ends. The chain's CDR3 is CASSLVPGPGYTF. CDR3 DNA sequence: TGTGCCAGCAGCTTAGTTCCGGGGCCTGGCTACACCTTC.

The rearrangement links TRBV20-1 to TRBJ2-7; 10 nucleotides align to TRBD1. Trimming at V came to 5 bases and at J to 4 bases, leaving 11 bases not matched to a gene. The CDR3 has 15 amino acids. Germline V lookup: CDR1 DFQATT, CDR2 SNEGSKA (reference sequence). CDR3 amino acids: CSAVSGQGIAYEQYF. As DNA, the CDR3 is TGCAGTGCTGTGTCGGGACAGGGGATCGCGTACGAGCAGTACTTC.

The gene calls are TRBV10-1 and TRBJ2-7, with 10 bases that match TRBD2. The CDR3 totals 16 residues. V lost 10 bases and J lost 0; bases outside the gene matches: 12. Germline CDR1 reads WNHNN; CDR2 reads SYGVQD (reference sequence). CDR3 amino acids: CANVPGLAYNSYEQYF. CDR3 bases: TGCGCCAATGTACCGGGACTAGCGTATAACTCCTACGAGCAGTACTTC.

CDR3 coding DNA: TGTGCCAGCAGTGAATCCCCCGGACTAGCGGAAATCACAGATACGCAGTATTTT. It is translated as CASSESPGLAEITDTQYF. The chain couples TRBV25-1 to TRBJ2-3, with TRBD2 matching 10 bases. The CDR3 has 18 amino acids. V dropped 1 base and J dropped 2; count of bases not matched to a gene: 9. Looked up from germline, CDR1 is MGHDK and CDR2 is SYGVNS. The whole variable domain, filled in from reference TRBV25-1 and TRBJ2-3, reads EADIYQTPRYLVIGTGKKITLECSQTMGHDKMYWYQQDPGMELHLIHYSYGVNSTEKGDLSSESTVSRIRTEHFPLTLESARPSHTSQYLCASSESPGLAEITDTQYFGPGTRLTVL.

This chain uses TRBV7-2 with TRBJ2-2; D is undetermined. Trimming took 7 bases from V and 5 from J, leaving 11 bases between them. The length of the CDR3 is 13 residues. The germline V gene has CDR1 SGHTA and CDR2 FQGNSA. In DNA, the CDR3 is TGTGCCAGCACCTTCCTCGGGACCGGGGAGCTGTTTTTT. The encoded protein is CASTFLGTGELFF.

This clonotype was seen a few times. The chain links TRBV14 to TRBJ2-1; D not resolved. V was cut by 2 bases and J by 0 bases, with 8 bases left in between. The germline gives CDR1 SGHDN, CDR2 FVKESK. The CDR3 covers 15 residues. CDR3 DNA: TGTGCCAGCAGCCAATACCGGAGCTCCTACAATGAGCAGTTCTTC. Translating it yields CASSQYRSSYNEQFF.

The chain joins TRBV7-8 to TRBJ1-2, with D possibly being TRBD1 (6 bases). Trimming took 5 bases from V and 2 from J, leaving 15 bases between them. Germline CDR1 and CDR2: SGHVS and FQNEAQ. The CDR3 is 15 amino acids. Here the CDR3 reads CASSAHLQGNYGYTF. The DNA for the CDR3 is TGTGCCAGCAGCGCCCACCTTCAGGGGAACTATGGCTACACCTTC.

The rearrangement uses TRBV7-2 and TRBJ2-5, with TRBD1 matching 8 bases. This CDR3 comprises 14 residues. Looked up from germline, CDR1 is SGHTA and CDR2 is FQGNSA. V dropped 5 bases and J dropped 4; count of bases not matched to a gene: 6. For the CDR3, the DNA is TGTGCCAGCAGCATCGGGACAGGTGGAGAGACCCAGTACTTC. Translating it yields CASSIGTGGETQYF. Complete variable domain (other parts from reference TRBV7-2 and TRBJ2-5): GAGVSQSPSNKVTEKGKDVELRCDPISGHTALYWYRQSLGQGLEFLIYFQGNSAPDKSGLPSDRFSAERTGGSVSTLTIQRTQQEDSAVYLCASSIGTGGETQYFGPGTRLLVL.

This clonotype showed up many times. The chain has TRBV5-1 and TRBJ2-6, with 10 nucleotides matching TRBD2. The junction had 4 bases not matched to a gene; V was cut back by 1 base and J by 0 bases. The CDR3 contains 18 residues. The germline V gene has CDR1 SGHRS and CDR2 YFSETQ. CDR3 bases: TGCGCCAGCAGCTTGAGGGCTAGCGGGAGCTCTGGGGCCAACGTCCTGACTTTC. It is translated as CASSLRASGSSGANVLTF.

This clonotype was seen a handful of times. The DNA of the CDR3 is TGTGCCACCAGTGCCTCGGGACGTGTCAATGAGCAGTTCTTC. Its protein is CATSASGRVNEQFF. The chain links TRBV24-1 to TRBJ2-1; TRBD1 or TRBD2 may be the D gene (5 bases each). CDR1 is KGHDR, CDR2 SFDVKD, per germline. Trimming cost V 5 bases and J 6 bases, with 13 bases left between them. The CDR3 has 14 residues.

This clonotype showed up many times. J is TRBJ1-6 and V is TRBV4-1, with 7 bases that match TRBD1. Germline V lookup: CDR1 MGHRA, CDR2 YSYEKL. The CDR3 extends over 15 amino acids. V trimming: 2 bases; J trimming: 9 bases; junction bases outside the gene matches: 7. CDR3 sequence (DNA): TGCGCCAGCAGCCAATATACAGGGGAAGGTTCACCCCTCCACTTT. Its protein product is CASSQYTGEGSPLHF.

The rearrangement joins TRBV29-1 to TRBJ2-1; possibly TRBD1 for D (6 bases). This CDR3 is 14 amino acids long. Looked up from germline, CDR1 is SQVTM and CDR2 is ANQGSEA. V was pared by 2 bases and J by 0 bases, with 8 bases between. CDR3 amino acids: CSVETGRSYNEQFF. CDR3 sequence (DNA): TGCAGCGTTGAAACAGGGCGCTCCTACAATGAGCAGTTCTTC.

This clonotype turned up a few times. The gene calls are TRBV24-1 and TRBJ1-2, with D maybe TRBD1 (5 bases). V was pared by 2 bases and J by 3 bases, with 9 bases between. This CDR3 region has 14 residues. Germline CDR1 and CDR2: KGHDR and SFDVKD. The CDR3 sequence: CATSDSGTDYGYTF. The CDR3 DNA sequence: TGTGCCACCAGTGATTCAGGGACCGACTATGGCTACACCTTC.

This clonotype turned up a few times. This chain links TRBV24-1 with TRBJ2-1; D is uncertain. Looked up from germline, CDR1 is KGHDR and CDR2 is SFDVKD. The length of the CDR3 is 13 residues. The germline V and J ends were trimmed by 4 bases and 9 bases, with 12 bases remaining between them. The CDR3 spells CATSDPTQGEQFF. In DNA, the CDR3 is TGTGCCACCAGTGACCCGACCCAAGGTGAGCAGTTCTTC.

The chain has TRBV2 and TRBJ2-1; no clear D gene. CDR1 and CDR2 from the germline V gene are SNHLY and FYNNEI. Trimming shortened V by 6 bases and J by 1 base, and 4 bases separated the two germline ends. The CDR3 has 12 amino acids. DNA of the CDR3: TGTGCCAGCAGGGGGTCCTACAATGAGCAGTTCTTC. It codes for CASRGSYNEQFF.

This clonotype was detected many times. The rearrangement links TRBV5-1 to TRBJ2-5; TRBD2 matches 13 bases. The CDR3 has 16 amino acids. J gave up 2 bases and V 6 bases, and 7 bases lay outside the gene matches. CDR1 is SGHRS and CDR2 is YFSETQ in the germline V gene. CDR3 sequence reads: CASNPGTSGVQETQYF. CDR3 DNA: TGCGCCAGCAATCCCGGGACTAGCGGGGTACAAGAGACCCAGTACTTC.